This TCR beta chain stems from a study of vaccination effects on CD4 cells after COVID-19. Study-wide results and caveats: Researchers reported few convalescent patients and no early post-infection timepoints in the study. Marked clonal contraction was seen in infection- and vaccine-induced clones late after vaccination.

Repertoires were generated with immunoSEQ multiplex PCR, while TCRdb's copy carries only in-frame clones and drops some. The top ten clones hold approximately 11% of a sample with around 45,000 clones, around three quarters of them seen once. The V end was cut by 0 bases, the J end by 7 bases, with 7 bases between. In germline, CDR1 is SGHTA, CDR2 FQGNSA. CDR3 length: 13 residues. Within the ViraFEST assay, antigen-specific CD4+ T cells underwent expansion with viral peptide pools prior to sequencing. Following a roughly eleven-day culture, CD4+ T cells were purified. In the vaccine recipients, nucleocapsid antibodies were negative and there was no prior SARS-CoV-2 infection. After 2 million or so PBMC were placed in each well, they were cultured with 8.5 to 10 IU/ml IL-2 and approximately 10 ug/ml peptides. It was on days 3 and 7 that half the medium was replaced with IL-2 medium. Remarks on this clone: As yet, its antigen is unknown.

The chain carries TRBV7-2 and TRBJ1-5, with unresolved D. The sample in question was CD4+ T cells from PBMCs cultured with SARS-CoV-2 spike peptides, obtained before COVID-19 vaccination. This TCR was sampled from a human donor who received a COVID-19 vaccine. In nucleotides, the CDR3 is TGTGCCAGCAGCTTAGCCCAGCTCCAGCCCCAGCATTTT. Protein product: CASSLAQLQPQHF. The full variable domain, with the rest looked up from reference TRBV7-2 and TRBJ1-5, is GAGVSQSPSNKVTEKGKDVELRCDPISGHTALYWYRQSLGQGLEFLIYFQGNSAPDKSGLPSDRFSAERTGGSVSTLTIQRTQQEDSAVYLCASSLAQLQPQHFGDGTRLSIL.